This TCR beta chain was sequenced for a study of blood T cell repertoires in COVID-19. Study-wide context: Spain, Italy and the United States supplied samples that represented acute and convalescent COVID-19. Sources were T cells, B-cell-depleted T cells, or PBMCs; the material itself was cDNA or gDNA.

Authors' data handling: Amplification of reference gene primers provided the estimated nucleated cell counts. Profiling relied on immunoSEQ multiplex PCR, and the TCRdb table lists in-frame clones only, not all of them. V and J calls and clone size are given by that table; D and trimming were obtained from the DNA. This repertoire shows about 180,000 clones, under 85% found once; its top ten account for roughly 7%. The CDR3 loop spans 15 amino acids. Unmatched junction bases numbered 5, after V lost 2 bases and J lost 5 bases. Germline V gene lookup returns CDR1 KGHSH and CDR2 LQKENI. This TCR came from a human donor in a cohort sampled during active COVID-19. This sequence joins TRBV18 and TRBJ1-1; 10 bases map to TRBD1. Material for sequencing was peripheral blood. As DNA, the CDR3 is TGTGCCAGCTCACCAAAGGGGGACAGGGGAACTGAAGCTTTCTTT. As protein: CASSPKGDRGTEAFF.